The source of this T cell receptor beta chain is a study of spatial heterogeneity in lung cancer. One entry per CDR3 protein results from TCRdb running MiXCR on the 5' RACE reads. The table lists 40,000 to 45,000 distinct CDR3 sequences, 12% to 15% of them singletons. This clonotype has a handful of counts. This sample's time point: sample taken at primary tumor resection. The donors comprised some 78 untreated early-stage non-small cell lung cancer patients. Whole RNA came from tumor, nontumor lung or frozen PBMC and was sequenced without being sorted. V was trimmed by 3 bases and J by 5 bases, leaving 16 bases between them. Germline CDR1 is SNHLY and CDR2 is FYNNEI. The CDR3 runs to 16 residues.

This specimen was PBMCs, taken at surgery. The TCR comes from a male donor with early-stage non-small cell lung cancer. The rearrangement joins TRBV2 to TRBJ2-2, with D unclear. In DNA form, the CDR3 reads TGTGCCAGCAGTGATTCCTCCATACAACTGACCGGGGAGCTGTTTTTT. Translation gives CASSDSSIQLTGELFF. The full variable domain, its missing parts supplied by reference TRBV2 and TRBJ2-2, is EPEVTQTPSHQVTQMGQEVILRCVPISNHLYFYWYRQILGQKVEFLVSFYNNEISEKSEIFDDQFSVERPDGSNFTLKIRSTKLEDSAMYFCASSDSSIQLTGELFFGEGSRLTVL.